This T cell receptor beta chain was sequenced for a study of shared clonotypes between healthy human individuals. For every subset, genomic DNA was evenly distributed across several immunoSEQ plates. Produced via immunoSEQ multiplex PCR; TCRdb's table is partial and in-frame only. The sample shows roughly 2.1 million clones, 93% of them seen only once. Turning to this clone: What it binds is not known.

Study-wide points: Some naive CD4 clonotypes, roughly 5%, turned up in common across several donors. What naive subsets generally showed was a larger estimated richness than memory subsets showed. In this cohort, only blood was sampled, and tissue repertoires likely differ.

CD45RO-negative, CCR7-positively selected cells formed the naive CD8 fraction, excluding terminally differentiated effector memory CD45RA+ cells. CDR1 SGHDN and CDR2 FVKESK come from the germline V gene. V lost 0 bases and J lost 3, with 11 bases in between. The CDR3 has 16 amino acids. The sample comprised naive CD8+ T cells from PBMCs. The TCR was taken from a man aged 18 to 30 in good health. Some clones in this sample may be carry-over from other donors' samples. This rearrangement joins TRBV14 to TRBJ1-4; a possible D gene is TRBD1 (6 bases). The CDR3 reads CASSQDPGEPNEKLFF. CDR3 DNA sequence: TGTGCCAGCAGCCAAGATCCAGGGGAGCCTAATGAAAAACTGTTTTTT.